This paragraph reports one TCR beta chain. The antigen remains undetermined. This sample is part of a study of cytotoxic CD8 clonotypes in ibrutinib-treated CLL. On the study more broadly: A median around 12 months of treatment, range 6 to 36, preceded the collection of response samples.

CDR1 MNHEY and CDR2 SMNVEV come from the germline V gene (reference sequence). V shed 6 bases and J shed 5 bases, with 16 bases lying between them. The CDR3 totals 14 residues. Only in-frame clones appear in the TCRdb table, and some are missing; sequencing was by immunoSEQ multiplex PCR. The sample holds approximately 140,000 clones; 85% to 95% are singletons and the top ten take 10% to 11%. Whole-study results and caveats: Baseline-level clonality went beyond age-matched healthy donors and moved in step with circulating CD8+ T-cell counts.

Here the sequenced sample was PBMCs, taken after 12 months of ibrutinib treatment. The gene calls are TRBV27 and TRBJ2-5; D is ambiguous. The source of this sequence is a human donor with chronic lymphocytic leukemia. The CDR3 DNA reads as TGTGCCAGCAGCCTGTTGTATGGGCGGGAGACCCAGTACTTC. It translates to CASSLLYGRETQYF.